This TCR beta chain derives from a study of cytomegalovirus exposure and HLA in healthy donors. Primers included in the PCR were 60 Vbeta and 13 Jbeta primers. The protocol was immunoSEQ multiplex PCR, while the TCRdb copy is restricted to in-frame clones and leaves out a portion. The sample table sets out 35,000 to 45,000 clones. V was pared by 2 bases and J by 5 bases, with 9 bases between. This CDR3 region has 13 residues. Germline V gene data show CDR1 as SGHNT and CDR2 as YENEEA. What was sequenced was PBMCs. The receptor was derived from a man between 25 and 39 years old in good health and CMV-seronegative. The J gene is TRBJ1-1, the V gene TRBV11-3; D is unclear. CDR3 nucleotide sequence: TGTGCCAGCAGCTTAACAAGAGGGACTGAAGCTTTCTTT. It codes for CASSLTRGTEAFF.